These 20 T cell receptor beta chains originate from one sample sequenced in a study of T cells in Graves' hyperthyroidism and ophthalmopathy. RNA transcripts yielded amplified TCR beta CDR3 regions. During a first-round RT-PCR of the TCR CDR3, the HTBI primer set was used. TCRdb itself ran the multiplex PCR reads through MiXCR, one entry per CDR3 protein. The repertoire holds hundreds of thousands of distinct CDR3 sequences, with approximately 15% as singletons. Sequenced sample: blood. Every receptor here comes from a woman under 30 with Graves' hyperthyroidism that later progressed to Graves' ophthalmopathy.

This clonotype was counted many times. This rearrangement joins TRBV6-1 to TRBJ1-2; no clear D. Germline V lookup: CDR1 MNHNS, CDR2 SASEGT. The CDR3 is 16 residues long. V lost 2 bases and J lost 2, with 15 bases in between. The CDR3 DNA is TGTGCCAGCAGTGAATACCTAGATGCGGTGAACTATGGCTACACCTTC. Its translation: CASSEYLDAVNYGYTF.

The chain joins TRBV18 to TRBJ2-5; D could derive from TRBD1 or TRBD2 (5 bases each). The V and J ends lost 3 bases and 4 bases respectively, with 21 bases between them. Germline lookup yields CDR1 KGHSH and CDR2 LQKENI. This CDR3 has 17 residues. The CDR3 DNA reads TGTGCCAGCTCACCGTCTTCGGGGCACCCGCTCCCAGAGACCCAGTACTTC. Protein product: CASSPSSGHPLPETQYF.

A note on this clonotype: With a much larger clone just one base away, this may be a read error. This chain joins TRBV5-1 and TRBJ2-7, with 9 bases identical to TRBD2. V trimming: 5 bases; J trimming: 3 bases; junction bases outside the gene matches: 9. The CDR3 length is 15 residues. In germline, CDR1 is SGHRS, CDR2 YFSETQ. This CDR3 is CASSAGLANRYEQYF. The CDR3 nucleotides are TGCGCCAGCAGTGCCGGACTAGCGAATCGCTACGAGCAGTACTTC.

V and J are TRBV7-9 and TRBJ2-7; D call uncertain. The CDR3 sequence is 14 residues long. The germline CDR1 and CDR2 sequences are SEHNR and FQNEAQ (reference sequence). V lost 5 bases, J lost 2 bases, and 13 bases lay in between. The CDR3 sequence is CASSPPTRPYEQYF. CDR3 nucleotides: TGTGCCAGCAGCCCCCCGACACGTCCCTACGAGCAGTACTTC.

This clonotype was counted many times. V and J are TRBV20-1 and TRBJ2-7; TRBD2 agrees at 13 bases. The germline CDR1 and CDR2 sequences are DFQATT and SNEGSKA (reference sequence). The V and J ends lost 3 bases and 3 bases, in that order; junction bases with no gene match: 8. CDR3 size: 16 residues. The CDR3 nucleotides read TGCAGTGCTAGTCTGCCGTGGACTAGCGGGAGCTACGAGCAGTACTTC. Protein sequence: CSASLPWTSGSYEQYF.

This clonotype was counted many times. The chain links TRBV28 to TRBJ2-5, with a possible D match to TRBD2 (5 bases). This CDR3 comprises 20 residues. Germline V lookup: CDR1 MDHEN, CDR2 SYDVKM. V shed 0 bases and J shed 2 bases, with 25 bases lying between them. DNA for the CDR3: TGTGCCAGCAGTTTATGGGGGAGATCGAGTAACCACGGAGATCAAGAGACCCAGTACTTC. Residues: CASSLWGRSSNHGDQETQYF.

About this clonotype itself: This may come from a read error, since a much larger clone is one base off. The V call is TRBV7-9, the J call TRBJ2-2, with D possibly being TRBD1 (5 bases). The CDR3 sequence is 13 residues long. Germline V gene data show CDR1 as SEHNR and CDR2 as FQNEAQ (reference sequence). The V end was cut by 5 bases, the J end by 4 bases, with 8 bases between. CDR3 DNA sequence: TGTGCCAGCAGCGGAGACAGCACCGGGGAGCTGTTTTTT. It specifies CASSGDSTGELFF.

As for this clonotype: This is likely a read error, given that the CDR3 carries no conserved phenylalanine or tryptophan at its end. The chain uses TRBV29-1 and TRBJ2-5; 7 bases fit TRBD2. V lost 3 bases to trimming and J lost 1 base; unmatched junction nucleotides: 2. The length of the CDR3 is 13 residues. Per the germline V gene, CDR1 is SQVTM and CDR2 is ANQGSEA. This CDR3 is CSVDPSGQETQYL. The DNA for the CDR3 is TGCAGCGTTGACCCTAGCGGCCAAGAGACCCAGTACCTC.

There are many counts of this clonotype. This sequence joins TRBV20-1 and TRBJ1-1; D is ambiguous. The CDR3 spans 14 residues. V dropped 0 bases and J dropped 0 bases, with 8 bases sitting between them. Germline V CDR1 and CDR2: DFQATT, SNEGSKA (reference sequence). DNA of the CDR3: TGCAGTGCTAGAGATTGGTCGGTGAACACTGAAGCTTTCTTT. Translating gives CSARDWSVNTEAFF.

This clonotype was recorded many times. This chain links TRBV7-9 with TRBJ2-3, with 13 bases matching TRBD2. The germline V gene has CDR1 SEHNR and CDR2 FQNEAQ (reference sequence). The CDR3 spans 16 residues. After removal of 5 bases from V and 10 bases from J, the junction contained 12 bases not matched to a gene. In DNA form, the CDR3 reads TGTGCCAGCAGCAGACTAGCGGGAGGATCTCCGTGGGCGCAGTATTTT. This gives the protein CASSRLAGGSPWAQYF. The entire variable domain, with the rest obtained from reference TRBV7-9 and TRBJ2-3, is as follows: DTGVSQNPRHKITKRGQNVTFRCDPISEHNRLYWYRQTLGQGPEFLTYFQNEAQLEKSRLLSDRFSAERPKGSFSTLEIQRTEQGDSAMYLCASSRLAGGSPWAQYFGPGTRLTVL.

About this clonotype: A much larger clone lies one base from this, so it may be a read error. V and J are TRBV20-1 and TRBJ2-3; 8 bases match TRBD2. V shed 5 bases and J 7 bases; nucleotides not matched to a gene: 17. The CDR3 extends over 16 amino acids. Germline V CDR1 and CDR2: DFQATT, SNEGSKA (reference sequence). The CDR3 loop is CSASSPGGAALNTQYF. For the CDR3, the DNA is TGCAGTGCTTCGTCCCCGGGGGGGGCGGCCCTCAATACGCAGTATTTT.

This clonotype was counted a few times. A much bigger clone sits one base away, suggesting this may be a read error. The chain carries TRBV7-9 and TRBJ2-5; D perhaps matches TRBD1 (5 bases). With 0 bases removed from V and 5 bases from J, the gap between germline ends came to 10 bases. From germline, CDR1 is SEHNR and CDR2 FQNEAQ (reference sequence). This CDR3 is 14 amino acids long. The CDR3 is CASSLASKGETQYF. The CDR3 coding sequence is TGTGCCAGCAGCTTAGCGAGCAAGGGGGAGACCCAGTACTTC.

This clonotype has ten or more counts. CDR3 bases: TGTGCCTGGGACATAGCGGGAGCGTGGCAGTTCTTC. It specifies CAWDIAGAWQFF. The V gene is TRBV30, the J gene TRBJ2-1; 9 nucleotides align to TRBD2. This CDR3 is built from 12 residues. Trimming took 5 bases from V and 12 from J; bases not matched to a gene: 8. CDR1 is GTSNPN, CDR2 SVGIG, per germline (reference sequence).

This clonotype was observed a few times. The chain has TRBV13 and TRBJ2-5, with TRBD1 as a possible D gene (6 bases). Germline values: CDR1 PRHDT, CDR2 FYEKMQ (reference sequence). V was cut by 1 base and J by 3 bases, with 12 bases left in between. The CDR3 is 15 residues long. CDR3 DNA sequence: TGTGCCAGCAGCTTAGACACGGGACATAAAGAGACCCAGTACTTC. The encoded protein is CASSLDTGHKETQYF.

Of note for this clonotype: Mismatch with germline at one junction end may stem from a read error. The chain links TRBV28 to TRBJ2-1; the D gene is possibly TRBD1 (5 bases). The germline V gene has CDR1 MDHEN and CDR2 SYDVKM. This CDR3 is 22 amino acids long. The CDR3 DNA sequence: TGTGCCAGCAGTACTTGGGATAGACGCGACTTTCAGGGCGGCAGCTCCTGCAATGAGCAGTTCTTC. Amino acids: CASSTWDRRDFQGGSSCNEQFF.

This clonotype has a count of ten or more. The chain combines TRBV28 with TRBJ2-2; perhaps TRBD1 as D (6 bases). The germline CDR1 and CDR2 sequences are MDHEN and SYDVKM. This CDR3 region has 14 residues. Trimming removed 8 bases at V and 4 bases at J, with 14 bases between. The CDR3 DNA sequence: TGTGCCAGCCCCTTGACAGGAGTCACCGGGGAGCTGTTTTTT. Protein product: CASPLTGVTGELFF.

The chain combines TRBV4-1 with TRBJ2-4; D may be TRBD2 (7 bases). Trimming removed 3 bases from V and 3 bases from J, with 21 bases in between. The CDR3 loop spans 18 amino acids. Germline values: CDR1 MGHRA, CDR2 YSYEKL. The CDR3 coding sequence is TGCGCCAGCAGCCACCTTCCGCAGGGGAGGGTTGACAAAAACATTCAGTACTTC. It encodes CASSHLPQGRVDKNIQYF.

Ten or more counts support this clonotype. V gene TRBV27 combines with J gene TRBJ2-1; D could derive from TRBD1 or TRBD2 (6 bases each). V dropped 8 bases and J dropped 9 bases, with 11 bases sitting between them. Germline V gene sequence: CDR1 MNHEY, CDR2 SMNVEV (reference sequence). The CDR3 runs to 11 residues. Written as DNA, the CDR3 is TGTGCCAGCGGAGGGGGTGCTGAGCAGTTCTTC. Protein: CASGGGAEQFF.

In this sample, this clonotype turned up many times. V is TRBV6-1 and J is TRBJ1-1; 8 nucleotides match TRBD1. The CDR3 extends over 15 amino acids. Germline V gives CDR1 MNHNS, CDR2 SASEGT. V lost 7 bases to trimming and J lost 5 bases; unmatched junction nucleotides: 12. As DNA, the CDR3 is TGTGCCAGCACCCCACGGAACAGGGGGAGTACTGAAGCTTTCTTT. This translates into CASTPRNRGSTEAFF.

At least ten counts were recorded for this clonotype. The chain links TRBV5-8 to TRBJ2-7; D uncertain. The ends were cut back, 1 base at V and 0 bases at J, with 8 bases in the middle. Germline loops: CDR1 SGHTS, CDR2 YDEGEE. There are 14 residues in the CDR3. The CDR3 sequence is CASSLFVDSYEQYF. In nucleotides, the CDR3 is TGTGCCAGCAGCTTGTTTGTTGACTCCTACGAGCAGTACTTC.